This T cell receptor beta chain originates from a study of cytomegalovirus exposure and HLA in healthy donors. Study context: Some 200 million T cells yielded around 120 million unique TCR beta sequences in earlier analysis.

Germline V gives CDR1 SGHAT, CDR2 FQDESV (reference sequence). The CDR3 spans 14 residues. The V gene end was trimmed by 5 bases and the J gene end by 12 bases; junction bases not matched to a gene: 15. This clone appeared once. The primer mix had 60 Vbeta and 13 Jbeta primers. Original processing methods: In a later analysis, of roughly 83 million unique beta chains, approximately 10 million appeared in at least two donors. Clones were read by immunoSEQ multiplex PCR, and TCRdb kept only the in-frame ones, dropping some. V and J calls and clone size are as listed in that table; D and trimming were resolved from the DNA. In the table there are about 120,000 clones, approximately 82% of which are singletons.

The sequenced material came from PBMCs. This clonotype was obtained from a man in his late teens or twenties in good health and CMV-seropositive. The chain is built from TRBV11-1 and TRBJ1-1; 7 bases are shared with TRBD1. The CDR3 DNA reads TGTGCCAGCAGCCCCGGGGGACAGATTGCGTATACTTTCTTT. Amino acids: CASSPGGQIAYTFF.